Each of the 9 T cell receptor beta chains below was sequenced from the same sample in a study of T-cell reconstitution after alpha-beta-depleted transplantation in children. Construction of the TCRbeta library involved unique molecular identifiers. Using its own MiXCR run on the PCR reads, TCRdb lists one record per CDR3 protein. The table shows around 240,000 distinct CDR3 sequences, with approximately 9.9% occurring only once. This sample comprised PBMCs from the stem cell graft donor, obtained from the stem cell graft. The receptor set was obtained from a human donor who donated a stem cell graft to a child with SCID.

This clonotype was seen ten or more times. The rearrangement joins TRBV5-1 to TRBJ2-3; D not resolved. V shed 1 base and J shed 2 bases, with 8 bases lying between them. There are 14 residues in the CDR3. Germline CDR1 and CDR2: SGHRS and YFSETQ. DNA of the CDR3: TGCGCCAGCAGCTTGCCCAGGAACACAGATACGCAGTATTTT. Amino acid sequence: CASSLPRNTDTQYF.

This clonotype showed up many times. V is TRBV6-2 or TRBV6-3 and J is TRBJ2-1; maybe TRBD2 (7 bases). The CDR3 contains 17 residues. Trimming pared 2 bases from V and 4 bases from J, leaving 18 bases between. Germline V CDR1 and CDR2: MNHEY, SVGEGT. CDR3 bases: TGTGCCAGCAGTTACCCCGCAGAGGGGGGGCGATACAATGAGCAGTTCTTC. Protein: CASSYPAEGGRYNEQFF.

This clonotype was observed a handful of times. Germline and junction disagree at one end, which may indicate a read error. The chain uses TRBV5-1 and TRBJ1-6; D unresolved. This CDR3 has 17 amino acids. The V gene's germline CDR1 is SGHRS and CDR2 YFSETQ. The CDR3 loop is CASRLDTRSSYNSPLHF. Written as DNA, the CDR3 is TGCGCCAGCAGATTGGATACGCGAAGCTCCTATAATTCACCCCTCCACTTT.

This clonotype appeared many times. The V gene is TRBV6-1, the J gene TRBJ2-7; TRBD1 agrees at 7 bases. The CDR3 covers 13 residues. Germline V gives CDR1 MNHNS, CDR2 SASEGT. V shed 5 bases, J shed 6 bases, and the junction held 7 bases outside the gene matches. The CDR3 protein is CASSQTGVGEQYF. CDR3 coding DNA: TGTGCCAGCAGTCAAACAGGGGTTGGCGAGCAGTACTTC.

This clonotype showed up many times. The J gene is TRBJ2-5, the V gene TRBV9; possibly TRBD1 for D (6 bases). The CDR3 spans 14 residues. Germline values: CDR1 SGDLS, CDR2 YYNGEE. Trimming pared 4 bases from V and 5 bases from J, leaving 15 bases between. CDR3 sequence: CASSNRAGYETQYF. As DNA, the CDR3 is TGTGCCAGCAGCAACAGGGCCGGGTATGAGACCCAGTACTTC.

At least ten counts were recorded for this clonotype. J is TRBJ2-2 and V is TRBV10-3, with D possibly TRBD1 on 5 matching bases. Germline V CDR1 and CDR2: ENHRY, SYGVKD. This CDR3 region has 15 residues. The V gene lost 5 bases and the J gene lost 4 bases, with 14 bases spanning the gap. The CDR3: CAISYGQGGTGELFF. CDR3 in DNA: TGTGCCATCAGTTACGGGCAGGGCGGCACCGGGGAGCTGTTTTTT.

Remarks on this clonotype: A much larger clone sits a single nucleotide away, making a read error possible. The CDR3 bases are TGTGCCACCAGCGAGTACAGGGACATGAACACTGAAGCTTTGTTT. Translating gives CATSEYRDMNTEALF. The genes are TRBV15 and TRBJ1-1; D possibly corresponds to TRBD1 (6 bases). The CDR3 spans 15 residues. Germline V CDR1 and CDR2: LNHNV, YYDKDF (reference sequence).

Many counts were recorded for this clonotype. This sequence joins TRBV6-5 and TRBJ1-2; 7 nucleotides agree with TRBD1. The CDR3 length is 14 residues. In germline, CDR1 is MNHEY, CDR2 SVGAGI. The ends lost 4 bases at V and 7 bases at J; junction bases unmatched: 9. DNA of the CDR3: TGTGCCAGCAGTTCCGGGACAGAGTCCGGTGGCTACACCTTC. Its protein product is CASSSGTESGGYTF.

This clonotype was seen ten or more times. This rearrangement joins TRBV20-1 to TRBJ1-5; D is perhaps TRBD1 (5 bases). From germline, CDR1 is DFQATT and CDR2 SNEGSKA (reference sequence). The CDR3 is 14 residues long. Trimming removed 6 bases at V and 0 bases at J, with 12 bases between. The CDR3, as DNA: TGCAGTGCAAGGGCGGGGCCTAGCAATCAGCCCCAGCATTTT. This encodes CSARAGPSNQPQHF.